This TCR beta chain was observed in a study of cytomegalovirus exposure and HLA in healthy donors. PCR used 60 Vbeta primers and 13 Jbeta primers. This table comes from immunoSEQ multiplex PCR, and its TCRdb copy is limited to in-frame clones, with some not included. The sample gives fewer than 150,000 clones, approximately 73% of which show up once; over 13% is in the top ten. The CDR3 is 15 residues long. The ends were cut back, 2 bases at V and 0 bases at J, with 8 bases in the middle. From germline, CDR1 is MNHNY and CDR2 SVGAGI (reference sequence). Material: PBMCs. This sequence joins TRBV6-6 and TRBJ2-1; tentatively, D is TRBD1 (5 bases). This receptor was identified in a human donor in good health. The CDR3 loop is CASSYQGVSYNEQFF. CDR3 DNA sequence: TGTGCCAGCAGTTACCAGGGCGTCTCCTACAATGAGCAGTTCTTC.